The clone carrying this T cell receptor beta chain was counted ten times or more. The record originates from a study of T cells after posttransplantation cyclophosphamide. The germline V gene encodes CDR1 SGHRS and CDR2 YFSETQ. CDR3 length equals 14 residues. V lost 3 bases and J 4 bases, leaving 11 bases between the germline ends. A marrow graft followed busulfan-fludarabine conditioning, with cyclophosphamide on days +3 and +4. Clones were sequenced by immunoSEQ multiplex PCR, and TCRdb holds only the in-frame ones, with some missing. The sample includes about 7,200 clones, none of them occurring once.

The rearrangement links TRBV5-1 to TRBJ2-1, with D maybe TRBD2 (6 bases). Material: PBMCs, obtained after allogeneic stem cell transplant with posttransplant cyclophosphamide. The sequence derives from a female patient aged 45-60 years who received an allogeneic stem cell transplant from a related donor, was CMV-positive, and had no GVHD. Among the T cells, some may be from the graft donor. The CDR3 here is CASSSRGAYNEQFF. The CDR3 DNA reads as TGCGCCAGCAGCTCCCGCGGGGCTTACAATGAGCAGTTCTTC.